The subject of this entry is one T cell receptor beta chain. TCRdb itself ran the 5' RACE reads through MiXCR, one entry per CDR3 protein. Altogether a few hundred thousand distinct CDR3 sequences are present, 10% to 15% being singletons, with the ten largest covering 0.45% to 0.65%. This sample was included in a study of T cells after yellow fever vaccination. The germline gives CDR1 DFQATT, CDR2 SNEGSKA (reference sequence). V shed 5 bases and J 5 bases; nucleotides not matched to a gene: 12. The CDR3 consists of 16 residues. The chain uses TRBV20-1 and TRBJ2-6, with 7 nucleotides matching TRBD2. This clonotype originated in a man aged 25-40 years who received the YFV17D yellow fever vaccine. Material: CD4+ T cells sorted from PBMCs, obtained 45 days after the yellow fever booster vaccination. The CDR3 spells CSAGEGPRGWANVLTF. The CDR3 bases are TGCAGTGCTGGGGAGGGCCCTCGTGGTTGGGCCAACGTCCTGACTTTC.